This TCR beta chain originates from a study of T cells in narcolepsy. Whole-study context: Healthy controls were enrolled alongside patients with narcolepsy type 1 or type 2.

A note on this clone: Antigen specificity is unknown.

Data came from immunoSEQ multiplex PCR; TCRdb stores just in-frame clones and leaves some out. Of 32,000 or so clones listed, roughly 80% were seen once; the top ten hold under 5%. Trimming removed 2 bases at V and 3 bases at J, with 8 bases between. CDR1 is MNHNS, CDR2 SASEGT, per germline. CDR3 size: 14 residues. Whole-study findings and limits: HCRT-specific and TRIB2-specific autoreactive clonotypes appeared among same-patient CSF and blood CD4+ clonotypes. Autoreactive clonotypes reportedly recurred in blood of same and different patients, not controls. In some patient and control memory CD4+ samples, autoreactive clones were absent.

The chain uses TRBV6-1 and TRBJ1-5; D unresolved. The specimen sequenced was memory (CD45RA-) CD4+ T cells from blood. The clonotype originates from a human donor in good health. The CDR3 loop is CASSEFSLNQPQHF. In nucleotides, the CDR3 is TGTGCCAGCAGTGAATTCAGCCTCAATCAGCCCCAGCATTTT.